Listed below are T cell receptor beta chains from one sample, sequenced in a study of blood T cell repertoires in COVID-19. Data came from immunoSEQ multiplex PCR; TCRdb stores just in-frame clones and leaves some out. The repertoire consists of roughly 60,000 clones, with about 86% occurring once and the leading ten covering more than 0.95%. The sequenced material came from peripheral blood. The receptors originated from a man aged 35 to 55 with acute or convalescent COVID-19. Both conserved end residues are part of each CDR3. D genes are given only for firm matches. Size is stated for part of the rows, as once, few or many counts, or as a class when the clone is expanded.

v_gene	abundance	d_gene	j_gene	CDR3nt	CDR3aa
TRBV3-1/TRBV3-2	.	.	TRBJ1-4	TGTGCCAGCAGCCACCGGGACACAACTGAAAAACTGTTTTTT	CASSHRDTTEKLFF
TRBV5-8	.	TRBD2	TRBJ2-5	TGTGCCAGCAGCTTGGGGGGAACTAGCGGGGTCCAAGAGACCCAGTACTTC	CASSLGGTSGVQETQYF
TRBV3-1/TRBV3-2	once	.	TRBJ1-3	TGTGCCAGCAGCCCCGACGCCGGGTTAAACACCATATATTTT	CASSPDAGLNTIYF
TRBV27	.	TRBD2	TRBJ2-3	TGTGCCAGCAGTTTTAGGGAGGGGGATACGCAGTATTTT	CASSFREGDTQYF
TRBV12-3/TRBV12-4	.	.	TRBJ2-5	TGTGCCAGCAGTTTCGGCGGAGAGACCCAGTACTTC	CASSFGGETQYF
TRBV4-1	.	.	TRBJ2-5	TGCGCCAGCAGCCCCCGGGTGCAAGAGACCCAGTACTTC	CASSPRVQETQYF
TRBV28	.	.	TRBJ1-1	TGTGCCAGCAGCCCGGGGTATACTGAAGCTTTCTTT	CASSPGYTEAFF
TRBV30	.	TRBD1	TRBJ1-4	TGTGCCTGGAGTCGGGACAGGAATGAAAAACTGTTTTTT	CAWSRDRNEKLFF
TRBV6-5	.	.	TRBJ1-4	TGTGCCAGCAGTACCATAGACAATCCTAATGAAAAACTGTTTTTT	CASSTIDNPNEKLFF
TRBV5-4	.	TRBD1	TRBJ1-2	TGTGCCAGCAGCGCCAGGACAGGGGCTAACTATGGCTACACCTTC	CASSARTGANYGYTF
TRBV24-1	few	TRBD1	TRBJ2-5	TGTGCCACCAGTGAAGTTCTCGCGGGACAGGGTCGAGAGACCCAGTACTTC	CATSEVLAGQGRETQYF
TRBV7-2	.	.	TRBJ2-5	TGTGCCAGCAGCTTAGTCCGGGGGGCGGAAGAGACCCAGTACTTC	CASSLVRGAEETQYF
TRBV20-1	.	.	TRBJ1-1	TGCAGTGCTAGGGCAGACAGGCCGCTCTTT	CSARADRPLF
TRBV3-1/TRBV3-2	.	TRBD1	TRBJ1-5	TGTGCCAGCAGCCAAGATTCAGGGGGCGTGCAGCCCCAGCATTTT	CASSQDSGGVQPQHF
TRBV18	.	TRBD1	TRBJ2-7	TGTGCCAGCTCACGGGCCCTGACAGGGGGCGACGACGAGCAGTACTTC	CASSRALTGGDDEQYF
TRBV19	.	.	TRBJ2-4	TGTGCCAGTAGTACCCAGAGTGGTTGGGGGGACATTCAGTACTTC	CASSTQSGWGDIQYF
TRBV5-4	.	.	TRBJ2-2	TGTGCCAGCAGCTTAGAAGAGGTCGGTAGCACCGGGGAGCTGTTTTTT	CASSLEEVGSTGELFF
TRBV7-8	.	.	TRBJ1-6	TGTGCCAGCAGCTTCGGGGGGCAGGATAATTCACCCCTCCACTTT	CASSFGGQDNSPLHF
TRBV11-3	.	TRBD2	TRBJ2-1	TGTGCCAGCAGCTTAGTCATAGCGGGGGCCTACAATGAGCAGTTCTTC	CASSLVIAGAYNEQFF
TRBV6-5	.	TRBD1	TRBJ2-2	TGTGCCAGCACGGGGACAGGGACCACCGGGGAGCTGTTTTTT	CASTGTGTTGELFF
TRBV9	.	TRBD2	TRBJ2-2	TGTGCCAGCAGCGTACTAGCGGGGGGGCTCACCGGGGAGCTGTTTTTT	CASSVLAGGLTGELFF
TRBV5-4	.	TRBD1	TRBJ1-2	TGTGCCAGCAGCGCGGGACAGGGGGTTCATGGCTACACCTTC	CASSAGQGVHGYTF
TRBV4-1	.	.	TRBJ1-5	TGCGCCAGCAGCCCCGACAGTTATAGCAATCAGCCCCAGCATTTT	CASSPDSYSNQPQHF
TRBV30	.	TRBD1	TRBJ1-5	TGTGCCTGGAGTCCCGGGACAGATAATCAGCCCCAGCATTTT	CAWSPGTDNQPQHF
TRBV4-1	few	.	TRBJ2-1	TGCGCCAGCAGCGACCGGGACAAGCAGTTCTTC	CASSDRDKQFF
TRBV27	.	TRBD1	TRBJ1-1	TGTGCCAGCAGTTTATCGACAGGGGGACGTAGTACTGAAGCTTTCTTT	CASSLSTGGRSTEAFF
TRBV25-1	.	TRBD1	TRBJ1-4	TGTGCCAGCAGTGACCCCGGGACAGGGGATTCAAAACTGTTTTTT	CASSDPGTGDSKLFF